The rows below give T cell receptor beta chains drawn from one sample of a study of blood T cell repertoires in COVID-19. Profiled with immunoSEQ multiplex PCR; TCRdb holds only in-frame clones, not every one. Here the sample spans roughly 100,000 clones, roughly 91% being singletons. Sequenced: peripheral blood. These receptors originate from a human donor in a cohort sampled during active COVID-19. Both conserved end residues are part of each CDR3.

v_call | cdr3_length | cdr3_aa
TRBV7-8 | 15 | CASSLGGLVGNEQFF
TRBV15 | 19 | CATSRDLVLGTGDTGELFF
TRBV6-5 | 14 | CASTPSGSTDTQYF
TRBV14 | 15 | CASSHGSFLLDTQYF
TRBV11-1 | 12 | CASSPRQGSQYF
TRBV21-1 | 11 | CASREQGPQHF
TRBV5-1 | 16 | CASSLQGSANTGELFF
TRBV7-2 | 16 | CASSLGVSFSTDTQYF
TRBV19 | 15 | CASRPGSGSSYEQYF
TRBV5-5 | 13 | CASSDRGLLWYTF
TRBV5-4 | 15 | CASSSTGVGGNTIYF
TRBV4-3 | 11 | CASSQGHEQYF
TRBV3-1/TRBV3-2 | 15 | CASTRSTGGRTEAFF
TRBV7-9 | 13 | CASSSMKRGAKVF
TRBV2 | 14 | CASRPGQLAPEAFF
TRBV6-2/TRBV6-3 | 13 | CASSYASPSSYTF
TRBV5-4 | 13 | CASSLWQGGELFF
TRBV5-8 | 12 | CASSPRGLAGDF
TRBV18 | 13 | CASSPITGDGYTF
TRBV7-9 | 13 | CASSGSLSGEQYF
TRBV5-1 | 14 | CASSLSGTDNEQFF
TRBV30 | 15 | CAWSIAGTHNQPQHF
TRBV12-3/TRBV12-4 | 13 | CASKTGSNQPQHF
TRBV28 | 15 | CASRRTSGRGDTQYF
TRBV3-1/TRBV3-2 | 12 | CASSPYGRGYTF
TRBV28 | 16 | CASSYKLARYQETQYF
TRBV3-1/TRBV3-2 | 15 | CASSQGTGPRGEQFF
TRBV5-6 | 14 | CASSRTPSSTEQFF